A selection of T cell receptor beta chains follows, all from one sample in a study of blood T cells in healthy people across ages. TCRdb redid the calling of the 5' RACE reads with MiXCR, one entry per CDR3 protein. Found here are around 2 million distinct CDR3 sequences, about 39% of them singletons; the top ten hold more than 20%. The sequencing sample was made of blood. The receptor set was obtained from a human donor in good health. The CDR3 runs from the conserved cysteine through the conserved F or W. A D gene is named only where the DNA matches it firmly. Clone size is shown for a subset of rows, as once, few, many or a class of expanded clone.

clone_size: few
v_call: TRBV12-3/TRBV12-4
cdr3_length: 14
j_call: TRBJ2-7
d_call: .
cdr3_aa: CASSSRDKFYEQYF
cdr3_nt: TGTGCCAGCAGTTCCCGGGATAAGTTCTACGAGCAGTACTTC

clone_size: .
v_call: TRBV20-1
cdr3_length: 12
j_call: TRBJ1-2
d_call: .
cdr3_aa: CSAAPDSYGYTF
cdr3_nt: TGCAGTGCCGCCCCGGACAGCTATGGCTACACCTTC

clone_size: .
v_call: TRBV4-3
cdr3_length: 16
j_call: TRBJ1-1
d_call: .
cdr3_aa: CASSQDVGEEDTEAFF
cdr3_nt: TGCGCCAGCAGCCAAGATGTGGGGGAGGAGGACACTGAAGCTTTCTTT

clone_size: .
v_call: TRBV6-1
cdr3_length: 15
j_call: TRBJ2-5
d_call: .
cdr3_aa: CSSDARTVLQETQYF
cdr3_nt: TGTTCCAGCGACGCAAGGACAGTACTCCAAGAGACCCAGTACTTC

clone_size: few
v_call: TRBV7-2
cdr3_length: 14
j_call: TRBJ1-2
d_call: .
cdr3_aa: CASSLIRGLEGYTF
cdr3_nt: TGTGCCAGCAGCTTAATCAGAGGTCTTGAAGGCTACACCTTC

clone_size: .
v_call: TRBV5-1
cdr3_length: 15
j_call: TRBJ1-5
d_call: .
cdr3_aa: CASSLDYGGNQPQHF
cdr3_nt: TGCGCCAGCAGCTTGGATTACGGGGGGAATCAGCCCCAGCATTTT

clone_size: once
v_call: TRBV6-1
cdr3_length: 15
j_call: TRBJ2-3
d_call: TRBD2
cdr3_aa: CASSGSAGGRNTQYF
cdr3_nt: TGTGCCAGCAGTGGATCAGCGGGGGGGCGTAATACGCAGTATTTT

clone_size: .
v_call: TRBV3-1
cdr3_length: 13
j_call: TRBJ2-7
d_call: .
cdr3_aa: CASSQVRGGEQYF
cdr3_nt: TGTGCCAGCAGCCAAGTTAGGGGTGGCGAGCAGTACTTC

clone_size: .
v_call: TRBV27
cdr3_length: 19
j_call: TRBJ2-3
d_call: .
cdr3_aa: CASSPIWRALGEITDTQYF
cdr3_nt: TGTGCCAGCAGTCCGATATGGAGGGCCCTCGGAGAGATCACAGATACGCAGTATTTT

clone_size: .
v_call: TRBV7-2
cdr3_length: 12
j_call: TRBJ1-1
d_call: .
cdr3_aa: CAKRTGTTEAFF
cdr3_nt: TGTGCCAAGAGAACAGGGACCACCGAAGCTTTCTTT

clone_size: .
v_call: TRBV7-2
cdr3_length: 14
j_call: TRBJ1-1
d_call: .
cdr3_aa: CASSLRGGFTEAFF
cdr3_nt: TGTGCCAGCAGCTTGCGGGGGGGGTTCACTGAAGCTTTCTTT

clone_size: .
v_call: TRBV9
cdr3_length: 15
j_call: TRBJ2-7
d_call: TRBD1
cdr3_aa: CASSVKTGPPYEQYF
cdr3_nt: TGTGCCAGCAGCGTAAAGACAGGGCCCCCCTACGAGCAGTACTTC

clone_size: .
v_call: TRBV24-1
cdr3_length: 14
j_call: TRBJ2-3
d_call: .
cdr3_aa: CATSDPSGHDTQYF
cdr3_nt: TGTGCCACCAGTGATCCGTCGGGACACGATACGCAGTATTTT

clone_size: .
v_call: TRBV4-2
cdr3_length: 18
j_call: TRBJ2-3
d_call: .
cdr3_aa: CASSQEMGANLGPDTRYF
cdr3_nt: TGTGCCAGCAGCCAAGAAATGGGGGCTAATCTGGGACCAGATACGCGGTATTTT

clone_size: .
v_call: TRBV29-1
cdr3_length: 9
j_call: TRBJ1-2
d_call: TRBD1
cdr3_aa: CSEDRGYTF
cdr3_nt: TGCAGCGAGGACAGGGGCTACACCTTC

clone_size: .
v_call: TRBV29-1
cdr3_length: 13
j_call: TRBJ1-5
d_call: TRBD1
cdr3_aa: CSVEGQTGQPQHF
cdr3_nt: TGCAGCGTTGAGGGACAGACGGGTCAGCCCCAGCATTTT

clone_size: once
v_call: TRBV6-6
cdr3_length: 13
j_call: TRBJ1-2
d_call: .
cdr3_aa: CASRQAPGDGYTF
cdr3_nt: TGTGCCAGCAGGCAAGCCCCAGGGGATGGCTACACCTTC

clone_size: .
v_call: TRBV11-3
cdr3_length: 16
j_call: TRBJ2-3
d_call: TRBD1
cdr3_aa: CASSMGQDLKIDTQYF
cdr3_nt: TGTGCCAGCAGCATGGGACAGGACCTTAAGATAGATACGCAGTATTTT

clone_size: few
v_call: TRBV12-3/TRBV12-4
cdr3_length: 13
j_call: TRBJ2-5
d_call: .
cdr3_aa: CASSVTGLGTQYF
cdr3_nt: TGTGCCAGCAGTGTAACGGGGTTAGGGACCCAGTACTTC

clone_size: .
v_call: TRBV20-1
cdr3_length: 15
j_call: TRBJ1-2
d_call: TRBD1
cdr3_aa: CSARVGGGIIYGYTF
cdr3_nt: TGCAGTGCTAGAGTGGGAGGGGGCATTATCTATGGCTACACCTTC

clone_size: .
v_call: TRBV20-1
cdr3_length: 12
j_call: TRBJ1-2
d_call: .
cdr3_aa: CSAHGVINGYTF
cdr3_nt: TGCAGTGCTCACGGGGTAATAAATGGCTACACCTTC

clone_size: .
v_call: TRBV6-5
cdr3_length: 13
j_call: TRBJ1-5
d_call: .
cdr3_aa: CASSQDTHQPQHF
cdr3_nt: TGTGCCAGCAGCCAAGACACCCATCAGCCCCAGCATTTT

clone_size: .
v_call: TRBV7-2
cdr3_length: 14
j_call: TRBJ1-2
d_call: .
cdr3_aa: CASIAPRYSPGYTF
cdr3_nt: TGTGCCAGCATTGCCCCACGGTATAGTCCGGGCTACACCTTC

clone_size: .
v_call: TRBV12-3/TRBV12-4
cdr3_length: 16
j_call: TRBJ2-5
d_call: .
cdr3_aa: CACSLGRRSAQETQYF
cdr3_nt: TGTGCCTGCAGTCTGGGACGGCGGTCAGCTCAAGAGACCCAGTACTTC

clone_size: few
v_call: TRBV5-5
cdr3_length: 14
j_call: TRBJ2-7
d_call: .
cdr3_aa: CASSLEAGYDEQYF
cdr3_nt: TGTGCCAGCAGCTTGGAGGCAGGGTACGACGAGCAGTACTTC

clone_size: .
v_call: TRBV20-1
cdr3_length: 14
j_call: TRBJ2-1
d_call: .
cdr3_aa: CSARETRGNNEQFF
cdr3_nt: TGCAGTGCTAGAGAGACCAGGGGAAACAATGAGCAGTTCTTC

clone_size: .
v_call: TRBV7-2
cdr3_length: 15
j_call: TRBJ1-1
d_call: .
cdr3_aa: CASSLRVGEGTEAFF
cdr3_nt: TGTGCCAGCAGCTTAAGGGTCGGGGAGGGCACTGAAGCTTTCTTT

clone_size: .
v_call: TRBV9
cdr3_length: 16
j_call: TRBJ2-3
d_call: TRBD1
cdr3_aa: CASSGSGTGYTDTQYF
cdr3_nt: TGTGCCAGCAGCGGATCCGGGACAGGGTACACAGATACGCAGTATTTT

clone_size: .
v_call: TRBV5-1
cdr3_length: 13
j_call: TRBJ1-2
d_call: .
cdr3_aa: CASSVEGRDGYTF
cdr3_nt: TGCGCCAGCAGCGTGGAGGGGCGAGATGGCTACACCTTC

clone_size: .
v_call: TRBV20-1
cdr3_length: 18
j_call: TRBJ2-2
d_call: .
cdr3_aa: CSARDPGARYGGTGELFF
cdr3_nt: TGCAGTGCTAGAGATCCGGGGGCTCGTTACGGGGGCACCGGGGAGCTGTTTTTT

clone_size: few
v_call: TRBV5-1
cdr3_length: 13
j_call: TRBJ2-3
d_call: .
cdr3_aa: CASSWGYPDTQYF
cdr3_nt: TGCGCCAGCAGCTGGGGGTACCCAGATACGCAGTATTTT

clone_size: few
v_call: TRBV6-5
cdr3_length: 14
j_call: TRBJ2-7
d_call: .
cdr3_aa: CASSSSSETYEQYF
cdr3_nt: TGTGCCAGCAGTTCTTCTTCTGAAACCTACGAGCAGTACTTC

clone_size: .
v_call: TRBV2
cdr3_length: 15
j_call: TRBJ2-1
d_call: .
cdr3_aa: CASSDHGDSYNEQFF
cdr3_nt: TGTGCCAGCAGTGACCACGGGGACTCCTACAATGAGCAGTTCTTC

clone_size: .
v_call: TRBV7-2
cdr3_length: 13
j_call: TRBJ1-6
d_call: .
cdr3_aa: CVSSLETNSPLHF
cdr3_nt: TGTGTCAGCAGCTTAGAGACCAATTCACCCCTCCACTTT

clone_size: few
v_call: TRBV6-5
cdr3_length: 15
j_call: TRBJ2-1
d_call: TRBD1
cdr3_aa: CASSYKGTQGAGQFF
cdr3_nt: TGTGCCAGCAGTTACAAAGGGACACAGGGGGCCGGGCAGTTCTTC

clone_size: .
v_call: TRBV5-5
cdr3_length: 11
j_call: TRBJ2-7
d_call: .
cdr3_aa: CARSLGYEQYF
cdr3_nt: TGTGCCCGCAGCTTGGGTTACGAGCAGTACTTC

clone_size: .
v_call: TRBV6-5
cdr3_length: 17
j_call: TRBJ2-5
d_call: TRBD2
cdr3_aa: CASSFLPLAGGQETQYF
cdr3_nt: TGTGCCAGCAGTTTCCTCCCACTAGCGGGGGGTCAAGAGACCCAGTACTTC

clone_size: .
v_call: TRBV7-9
cdr3_length: 16
j_call: TRBJ1-1
d_call: TRBD1
cdr3_aa: CASSEGGSLMNTEAFF
cdr3_nt: TGTGCCAGCAGCGAAGGGGGCAGCCTTATGAACACTGAAGCTTTCTTT

clone_size: many
v_call: TRBV20-1
cdr3_length: 15
j_call: TRBJ2-1
d_call: TRBD2
cdr3_aa: CSARGLLAGHNEQFF
cdr3_nt: TGCAGTGCTAGAGGTCTGCTAGCGGGCCACAATGAGCAGTTCTTC

clone_size: few
v_call: TRBV6-1
cdr3_length: 15
j_call: TRBJ1-2
d_call: TRBD1
cdr3_aa: CASSEGTGQGYGYTF
cdr3_nt: TGTGCCAGCAGTGAAGGCACGGGACAGGGTTATGGCTACACCTTC

clone_size: once
v_call: TRBV20-1
cdr3_length: 14
j_call: TRBJ2-7
d_call: .
cdr3_aa: CSALRGSTVYEQYF
cdr3_nt: TGCAGTGCCCTCCGAGGGTCAACCGTCTACGAGCAGTACTTC

clone_size: few
v_call: TRBV4-1
cdr3_length: 15
j_call: TRBJ1-2
d_call: TRBD1
cdr3_aa: CASSQALGTVGGYTF
cdr3_nt: TGCGCCAGCAGCCAAGCCCTTGGGACAGTAGGCGGCTACACCTTC

clone_size: .
v_call: TRBV7-8
cdr3_length: 13
j_call: TRBJ1-1
d_call: .
cdr3_aa: CASTPIMNTEAFF
cdr3_nt: TGTGCCAGCACCCCCATCATGAACACTGAAGCTTTCTTT

clone_size: .
v_call: TRBV5-5
cdr3_length: 15
j_call: TRBJ1-6
d_call: .
cdr3_aa: CASSLSGLENSPLHF
cdr3_nt: TGTGCCAGCAGCTTGTCGGGACTCGAGAATTCACCCCTCCACTTT

clone_size: .
v_call: TRBV20-1
cdr3_length: 14
j_call: TRBJ2-7
d_call: TRBD2
cdr3_aa: CSASLLAGLAEQYF
cdr3_nt: TGCAGTGCTAGCCTACTAGCGGGGTTGGCCGAGCAGTACTTC

clone_size: .
v_call: TRBV29-1
cdr3_length: 16
j_call: TRBJ2-3
d_call: TRBD2
cdr3_aa: CSFGGTSGGNPDTQYF
cdr3_nt: TGCAGCTTCGGAGGAACTAGCGGGGGGAATCCAGATACGCAGTATTTT

clone_size: .
v_call: TRBV7-3
cdr3_length: 17
j_call: TRBJ2-7
d_call: TRBD1
cdr3_aa: CASGPNVGQGLRNEQYF
cdr3_nt: TGTGCCAGCGGCCCAAACGTCGGACAGGGACTTCGAAACGAGCAGTACTTC

clone_size: .
v_call: TRBV5-1
cdr3_length: 20
j_call: TRBJ2-5
d_call: TRBD2
cdr3_aa: CAGSHLTGTSGGEVEETQYF
cdr3_nt: TGCGCCGGCAGTCATCTTACAGGGACTAGCGGGGGGGAAGTCGAAGAGACCCAGTACTTC

clone_size: .
v_call: TRBV7-9
cdr3_length: 18
j_call: TRBJ2-1
d_call: TRBD2
cdr3_aa: CASSGSKGSGRSYNEQFF
cdr3_nt: TGTGCCAGCAGCGGAAGCAAGGGTAGCGGGCGCTCCTACAATGAGCAGTTCTTC

clone_size: .
v_call: TRBV20-1
cdr3_length: 14
j_call: TRBJ2-1
d_call: TRBD2
cdr3_aa: CSAQTLAAYNEQFF
cdr3_nt: TGCAGTGCTCAGACACTAGCGGCCTACAATGAGCAGTTCTTC

clone_size: .
v_call: TRBV6-8
cdr3_length: 16
j_call: TRBJ1-5
d_call: .
cdr3_aa: CASSRVGGDSNQPQHF
cdr3_nt: TGTGCCAGCAGTCGGGTTGGGGGAGATAGCAATCAGCCCCAGCATTTT

clone_size: few
v_call: TRBV27
cdr3_length: 11
j_call: TRBJ1-1
d_call: .
cdr3_aa: CASSLGGPAFF
cdr3_nt: TGTGCCAGCAGTTTAGGGGGACCGGCTTTCTTT

clone_size: .
v_call: TRBV27
cdr3_length: 13
j_call: TRBJ1-2
d_call: .
cdr3_aa: CASSPGGIGGYTF
cdr3_nt: TGTGCCAGCAGTCCCGGCGGGATCGGTGGCTACACCTTC

clone_size: .
v_call: TRBV20-1
cdr3_length: 15
j_call: TRBJ2-7
d_call: .
cdr3_aa: CSARDTGQISDEQYF
cdr3_nt: TGCAGTGCTAGAGATACGGGGCAGATTTCCGACGAGCAGTACTTC

clone_size: .
v_call: TRBV7-2
cdr3_length: 17
j_call: TRBJ2-3
d_call: .
cdr3_aa: CASSPMRGGSGTDTQYF
cdr3_nt: TGTGCCAGCAGCCCAATGAGGGGGGGCAGCGGCACAGATACGCAGTATTTT

clone_size: .
v_call: TRBV3-1
cdr3_length: 15
j_call: TRBJ2-1
d_call: TRBD2
cdr3_aa: CASRMRGGFNNEQFF
cdr3_nt: TGTGCCAGCAGGATGCGGGGGGGGTTTAACAATGAGCAGTTCTTC

clone_size: few
v_call: TRBV9
cdr3_length: 14
j_call: TRBJ2-3
d_call: .
cdr3_aa: CASSQPTTSHTQYF
cdr3_nt: TGTGCCAGCAGCCAACCTACGACCAGTCATACGCAGTATTTT

clone_size: .
v_call: TRBV4-2
cdr3_length: 17
j_call: TRBJ1-2
d_call: TRBD1
cdr3_aa: CASSHFRTGTVAYGYTF
cdr3_nt: TGTGCCAGCAGCCATTTTCGGACAGGAACGGTGGCGTATGGCTACACCTTC